The sequence of this TCR beta chain was determined in a study of blood T cells in healthy people across ages. About the study: For every two T cells, template switching captured about one barcoded beta molecule.

Primers used in a second PCR of about 7 to 12 cycles were a sample-barcoded 5' primer and a J-beta primer mix. Every molecule of cDNA carried a tag from a template-switch adaptor with 12 random nucleotides. TCRdb ran MiXCR on the 5' RACE reads and lists one entry per CDR3 protein. This table has 1.5 million or so distinct CDR3 sequences, approximately 38% appearing once. Study observations and caveats: Researchers report that TCR beta diversity correlated strongly with naive T cell percentage.

Each sample had at least 6 million PBMCs isolated. This clonotype was observed once. Its antigen is unidentified. The CDR3 covers 14 residues. The germline gives CDR1 SGDLS, CDR2 YYNGEE. Sequences were obtained from blood. V gene TRBV9 combines with J gene TRBJ2-7, with TRBD1 matching over 8 bases. The closer fit of TRBJ2-5 to the DNA end suggests the J call may be wrong. This receptor was identified in a woman aged 18-30 years in good health. CDR3 region: CASSGNRGTETQYF. CDR3 DNA: TGTGCCAGCAGCGGAAACAGGGGGACGGAGACCCAGTACTTC.